The 16 T cell receptor beta chains below all came from one sample that was sequenced in a study of T cell responses to AZD1222 COVID-19 vaccine. TCRdb's copy holds only in-frame clones and misses some; the assay was immunoSEQ multiplex PCR. Of about 150,000 clones in the sample, approximately 91% were seen once. The input for sequencing was peripheral blood, taken after recovery from COVID-19. These receptors originate from an adult who had recovered from COVID-19.

The rearrangement uses TRBV14 and TRBJ1-1, with TRBD1 identical over 9 bases. Germline V CDR1 and CDR2: SGHDN, FVKESK. The CDR3 covers 13 residues. V shed 7 bases, J shed 11 bases, and the junction held 11 bases outside the gene matches. Here the CDR3 DNA reads TGTGCCAGCATTGCGACAGGGGGAAAGAAGGCTTTCTTT. This codes for CASIATGGKKAFF.

The chain combines TRBV11-2 with TRBJ2-5; 11 bases are shared with TRBD2. V was pared by 5 bases and J by 5 bases, with 13 bases of the junction left unmatched. This CDR3 region has 17 residues. The germline gives CDR1 SGHAT, CDR2 FQNNGV. In DNA form, the CDR3 reads TGTGCCAGCAGCCGTCTAGCGGGAGGAGGAGTTGGGGAGACCCAGTACTTC. Translation gives CASSRLAGGGVGETQYF.

The chain employs TRBV11-2 and TRBJ2-7; D ambiguous. The CDR3 loop spans 11 amino acids. Per germline, CDR1 SGHAT and CDR2 FQNNGV. V was shortened by 4 bases and J by 7 bases, with 8 bases between the two germline ends. The DNA of the CDR3 is TGTGCCAGCAGCTCCAACATAGAGCAGTACTTC. Translating it yields CASSSNIEQYF.

This chain joins TRBV7-8 and TRBJ1-2; D not resolved. V gave up 5 bases and J gave up 7 bases, with 11 bases separating them. The CDR3 consists of 12 residues. In germline, CDR1 is SGHVS, CDR2 FQNEAQ. DNA for the CDR3: TGTGCCAGCAGCCCGAGATCAAGTGGCTACACCTTC. Protein sequence: CASSPRSSGYTF. The full variable domain, in which reference TRBV7-8 and TRBJ1-2 provide the parts outside the CDR3, is GAGVSQSPRYKVAKRGQDVALRCDPISGHVSLFWYQQALGQGPEFLTYFQNEAQLDKSGLPSDRFFAERPEGSVSTLKIQRTQQEDSAVYLCASSPRSSGYTFGSGTRLTVV.

The chain has TRBV11-2 and TRBJ1-3, with D possibly TRBD1 on 6 matching bases. V was shortened by 0 bases and J by 3 bases, with 18 bases between the two germline ends. Germline V lookup: CDR1 SGHAT, CDR2 FQNNGV. The CDR3 contains 18 residues. CDR3 nucleotides: TGTGCCAGCAGCTTAGAGGGGCCTGAAACAGGGAGTGGAAACACCATATATTTT. As protein: CASSLEGPETGSGNTIYF. The full variable domain, in which reference TRBV11-2 and TRBJ1-3 provide the parts outside the CDR3, is EAGVAQSPRYKIIEKRQSVAFWCNPISGHATLYWYQQILGQGPKLLIQFQNNGVVDDSQLPKDRFSAERLKGVDSTLKIQPAKLEDSAVYLCASSLEGPETGSGNTIYFGEGSWLTVV.

The rearrangement joins TRBV5-1 to TRBJ1-4; 8 bases are shared with TRBD1. Looked up from germline, CDR1 is SGHRS and CDR2 is YFSETQ. The CDR3 contains 15 residues. V was clipped by 4 bases and J by 8 bases; unmatched bases: 10. CDR3 sequence (DNA): TGCGCCAGCAGCCCCGGACAGGGATCGGGCGAAAAACTGTTTTTT. It encodes CASSPGQGSGEKLFF.

The DNA for the CDR3 is TGCAGCGTTGAAGGGACGAGGGCGCAGTATTTT. It yields the protein CSVEGTRAQYF. This chain links TRBV29-1 with TRBJ2-3; possible D gene TRBD2, 5 bases. From germline, CDR1 is SQVTM and CDR2 ANQGSEA. The CDR3 runs to 11 residues. V was trimmed by 1 base and J by 10 bases, leaving 9 bases between them.

V is TRBV10-3 and J is TRBJ1-5, with a weak D call TRBD1 (5 bases). The germline V gene has CDR1 ENHRY and CDR2 SYGVKD. Trimming took off 1 base at V and 9 bases at J, with 19 bases between the two ends. The CDR3 covers 16 residues. The CDR3 spells CAISELGTGTGGPQHF. Here the CDR3 DNA reads TGTGCCATCAGTGAGTTGGGCACGGGGACTGGGGGGCCCCAGCATTTT.

This clone came up a few times. This chain connects TRBV4-3 to TRBJ1-5, with a tentative D call TRBD1 (5 bases). Looked up from germline, CDR1 is LGHNA and CDR2 is YSLEER. The CDR3 has 13 residues. Trimming cost V 4 bases and J 7 bases, with 11 bases left between them. CDR3 bases: TGCGCCAGCAGCCGAGGGCAGGGACAGCCCCAGCATTTT. It encodes CASSRGQGQPQHF.

The V call is TRBV19, the J call TRBJ1-4, with a weak D call TRBD1 (5 bases). V lost 10 bases and J lost 11, with 17 bases in between. The CDR3 has 12 residues. The germline V gene has CDR1 LNHDA and CDR2 SQIVND (reference sequence). The CDR3, as DNA: TGTGCCATTCACAGGCCGGACGGGAAACTGTTTTTT. It specifies CAIHRPDGKLFF. Combining the CDR3 with reference TRBV19 and TRBJ1-4 gives the whole variable domain DGGITQSPKYLFRKEGQNVTLSCEQNLNHDAMYWYRQDPGQGLRLIYYSQIVNDFQKGDIAEGYSVSREKKESFPLTVTSAQKNPTAFYLCAIHRPDGKLFFGSGTQLSVL.

J is TRBJ2-3 and V is TRBV2; 7 bases fit TRBD2. The J segment lost 3 bases and the V segment lost 5 bases, leaving 5 bases of the junction unmatched. This CDR3 has 14 amino acids. CDR1 and CDR2 from the germline V gene are SNHLY and FYNNEI. The CDR3 coding sequence is TGTGCCAGCAGTATGCAGCGGGAAACAGATACGCAGTATTTT. It specifies CASSMQRETDTQYF.

The chain combines TRBV9 with TRBJ1-1, with a possible D match to TRBD1 (6 bases). Germline CDR1 SGDLS, CDR2 YYNGEE. The CDR3 covers 15 residues. The germline V and J ends were trimmed by 0 bases and 5 bases, with 14 bases remaining between them. The CDR3 DNA sequence: TGTGCCAGCAGCGTAGCGGGGGGCTTGATTACTGAAGCTTTCTTT. This translates into CASSVAGGLITEAFF.

The chain couples TRBV9 to TRBJ1-6; no clear D. The CDR3 spans 14 residues. Germline V lookup: CDR1 SGDLS, CDR2 YYNGEE. Trimming took off 0 bases at V and 10 bases at J, with 11 bases between the two ends. The CDR3 here is CASSVVGVDSPLHF. CDR3 nucleotide sequence: TGTGCCAGCAGCGTAGTTGGGGTTGACTCACCCCTCCACTTT.

The CDR3 region is CASNRGVVKETQYF. CDR3 nucleotides: TGTGCCAGCAACAGGGGGGTGGTAAAGGAGACCCAGTACTTC. The chain couples TRBV6-5 to TRBJ2-5; 8 bases line up with TRBD1. V shed 7 bases, J shed 5 bases, and the junction held 9 bases outside the gene matches. In germline, CDR1 is MNHEY, CDR2 SVGAGI. This CDR3 has 14 residues.

The rearrangement joins TRBV6-4 to TRBJ1-2; tentative D call: TRBD1 (6 bases). The CDR3 contains 13 residues. Germline lookup yields CDR1 MRHNA and CDR2 SNTAGT. V was pared by 2 bases and J by 8 bases, with 12 bases between. The DNA of the CDR3 is TGTGCCAGCAGTGACGGTGGGGGGCTCGGCTACACCTTC. Translated: CASSDGGGLGYTF.

The genes are TRBV28 and TRBJ2-7; D uncertain. V was cut by 5 bases and J by 2 bases, with 13 bases left in between. Germline CDR1 and CDR2: MDHEN and SYDVKM. There are 14 residues in the CDR3. For the CDR3, the DNA is TGTGCCAGCAGTGCACTCGACGGAACCTACGAGCAGTACTTC. Translation gives CASSALDGTYEQYF.